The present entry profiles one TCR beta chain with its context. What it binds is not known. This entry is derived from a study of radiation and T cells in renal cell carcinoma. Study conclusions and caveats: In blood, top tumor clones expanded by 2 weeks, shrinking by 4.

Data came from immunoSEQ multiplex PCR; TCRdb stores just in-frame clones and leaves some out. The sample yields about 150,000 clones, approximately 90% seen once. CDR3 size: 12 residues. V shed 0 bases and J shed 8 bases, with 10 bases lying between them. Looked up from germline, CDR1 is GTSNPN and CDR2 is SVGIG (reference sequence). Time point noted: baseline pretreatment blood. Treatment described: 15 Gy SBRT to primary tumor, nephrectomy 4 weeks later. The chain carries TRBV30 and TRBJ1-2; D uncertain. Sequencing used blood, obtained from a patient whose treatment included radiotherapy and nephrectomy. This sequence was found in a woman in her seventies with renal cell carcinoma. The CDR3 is CAWSVLTEGYTF. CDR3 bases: TGTGCCTGGAGTGTACTAACTGAGGGCTACACCTTC. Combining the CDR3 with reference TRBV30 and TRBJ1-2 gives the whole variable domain SQTIHQWPATLVQPVGSPLSLECTVEGTSNPNLYWYRQAAGRGLQLLFYSVGIGQISSEVPQNLSASRPQDRQFILSSKKLLLSDSGFYLCAWSVLTEGYTFGSGTRLTVV.